This T cell receptor beta chain was identified in a study of type 1 and type 2 diabetes patients. PCR was run on genomic DNA. A primer set of 30 forward and 13 reverse primers amplified the CDR3. A single record per CDR3 protein comes from TCRdb applying MiXCR to the multiplex PCR reads. This sample yields 250,000 or so distinct CDR3 sequences, of which roughly 50% are seen a single time; approximately 13% belongs to the top ten. V was shortened by 8 bases and J by 4 bases, with 12 bases between the two germline ends. CDR1 and CDR2 (germline): SGHTA, FQGNSA. The CDR3 runs to 14 residues. The sample comprised peripheral blood mononuclear cells (PBMCs). This clonotype was obtained from a man aged 18 to 35 with type 2 diabetes. V is TRBV7-2 and J is TRBJ1-6, with a tentative D call TRBD1 (5 bases). The CDR3 is CASSTRAYNSPLHF. The DNA for the CDR3 is TGTGCCAGCTCCACCAGGGCTTATAATTCACCCCTCCACTTT.